The 23 T cell receptor delta chains below were found in one sample sequenced in a study of gamma-delta chains in newborns, infants, children. TCRdb re-processed the reads via CATT. The data contain about 4,200 delta-chain clones, 14% to 15% of them singletons. Source material: blood. Receptors were obtained from a child who was a newborn, infant or young child, either healthy, febrile or measles-vaccinated (not recorded which).

This clone was recorded a few times. The V gene is TRDV3, the J gene TRDJ1; tentative D call: TRDD2 (8 bases). CDR3 size: 16 residues. Germline V CDR1 and CDR2: TVYSNPD, GDNSRS (reference sequence). The ends were cut back, 3 bases at V and 7 bases at J, with 27 bases in the middle. CDR3 nucleotides: TGTGCCTTGTCCAACCTTCCTAGAGGAGCTGGGGGTAAACTCATCTTT. This translates into CALSNLPRGAGGKLIF.

The table lists this clone with a few counts. A much larger clone lies one base from this, so it may be a read error. Other DNA sequences in this specimen translate into the identical CDR3. The rearrangement uses TRDV1 and TRDJ1; 8 nucleotides line up with TRDD3. Looked up from germline, CDR1 is TSWWSYY and CDR2 is QGS. This CDR3 is 26 amino acids long. DNA of the CDR3: TGTGCTCTTGGGGAAAGCCAGAAGCCTACCCCCTACTGGGGGTCCTTCTTGCCCGACCTTACCGATATACTCATCTTT. Translated, it gives CALGESQKPTPYWGSFLPDLTDILIF.

The chain joins TRDV2 to TRDJ1; 9 bases align to TRDD3. The J gene, not given by TCRdb, was assigned here from a germline match of the nucleotide sequence. V was clipped by 2 bases and J by 1 base; unmatched bases: 19. The germline CDR1 and CDR2 sequences are GEAIGNYY and EKD. CDR3 size: 20 residues. In DNA, the CDR3 is TGTGCCTGTGACAGCCCTACCCCTAAGACTGGGGGAACCACCACCGATAAACTCATCTTT. It yields the protein CACDSPTPKTGGTTTDKLIF.

For this clone: This DNA translates differently at residue 10 from the TCRdb protein, which is that of a much larger clone; a read error is likely, and the protein shown is the DNA's own translation. The V gene remains uncalled, whereas the J gene is TRDJ1; TRDD3, as called in the table, went unchecked against the DNA. The length of the CDR3 is 21 residues. This chain's CDR3 is CALGPRFFYCGRPPGTDKLIF. DNA for the CDR3: TGTGCTCTTGGGCCCCGTTTTTTTTACTGTGGACGCCCTCCGGGCACCGATAAACTCATCTTT.

As for this clone: A read error likely explains this, since a far larger clone differs by one base. This specimen includes other DNA sequences encoding the same CDR3. The rearrangement links TRDV2 to TRDJ1, with 8 bases that match TRDD3. CDR3 length: 19 amino acids. Germline-derived CDR1 and CDR2 are GEAIGNYY and EKD. The DNA for the CDR3 is TGTGCCTGCGACACCGTATTAGGGGATACTCGAAGTTACACCGATAAACTCATCTTT. This codes for CACDTVLGDTRSYTDKLIF.

This clone was detected a few times. This likely came from a read error, as a far larger clone is one base away. V is TRDV2 and J is TRDJ1, with a weak D call TRDD3 (5 bases). The J gene is not listed in TCRdb, so it was assigned here from a DNA match to germline. Trimming cost V 0 bases and J 0 bases, with 25 bases left between them. The CDR3 consists of 20 residues. Germline V gene data show CDR1 as GEAIGNYY and CDR2 as EKD. In DNA form, the CDR3 reads TGTGCCTGTGACACCCTACAAAGTGGGGCCCGGGCCCCGTACACCGATAAACTCATCTTT. Protein sequence: CACDTLQSGARAPYTDKLIF.

A few counts support this clone. A much more abundant neighbour one base away suggests this may be a read error. The rearrangement links TRDV2 to TRDJ1, with 11 bases identical to TRDD3. The CDR3 contains 20 residues. Germline V CDR1 and CDR2: GEAIGNYY, EKD. The DNA for the CDR3 is TGTGCCCGTGACACCCTCAATACTGGGGGATATGGGGGGTACACCGATAAACTCATCTTT. This translates into CARDTLNTGGYGGYTDKLIF.

In this sample, this clone turned up a few times. A read error may produce the germline difference seen at one junction end. The rearrangement uses TRDV2 and TRDJ2; 7 bases match TRDD3. The germline V gene has CDR1 GEAIGNYY and CDR2 EKD. The length of the CDR3 is 17 residues. Here the CDR3 reads CARDTAGGPRGAAQLFF. The CDR3 DNA is TGTGCCCGTGACACTGCTGGGGGTCCCCGGGGGGCAGCACAACTCTTCTTT.

There are a few counts of this clone. A much larger clone is a single base away; this may be a read error. This CDR3 is also generated by other DNA sequences in the sample. This sequence joins TRDV2 and TRDJ3, with D hard to call. The ends were cut back, 0 bases at V and 2 bases at J, with 10 bases in the middle. CDR1 GEAIGNYY and CDR2 EKD come from the germline V gene. The CDR3 sequence is 17 residues long. CDR3 protein: CACDTIGDTWDTRQMFF. In DNA form, the CDR3 reads TGTGCCTGTGACACCATTGGAGACACCTGGGACACCCGACAGATGTTTTTC.

In regard to this clone: This clone may be a read error of a much larger clone one base away. The chain uses TRDV1 and TRDJ1, with 11 bases matching TRDD3. TCRdb records no J gene; here it was assigned by comparing the DNA to germline. V lost 1 base to trimming and J lost 4 bases; unmatched junction nucleotides: 26. This CDR3 region has 23 residues. CDR1 and CDR2 from the germline V gene are TSWWSYY and QGS. The CDR3 here is CALGEQPTFIPRLGDSRSDKLIF. CDR3 DNA sequence: TGTGCTCTTGGGGAACAACCGACTTTCATTCCGAGACTGGGGGATAGTAGAAGCGATAAACTCATCTTT.

Concerning this clone itself: One junction end does not reproduce the germline sequence, and a read error may be involved. The rearrangement links TRDV2 to TRDJ3; 11 bases map to TRDD3. The J gene, left out of TCRdb, was set here by checking the DNA against germline. This CDR3 contains 23 residues. CDR1 and CDR2 from the germline V gene are GEAIGNYY and EKD. The DNA of the CDR3 is TGTGCATGTGACACCGTAATGGGGGATACGCAGGAAAGGAGCTCCTGGGACACCCGACAGATGTTTTTC. Translated: CACDTVMGDTQERSSWDTRQMFF.

This clone turned up a few times. This specimen includes other DNA sequences encoding the same CDR3. The gene calls are TRDV2 and TRDJ1, with 9 bases matching TRDD3. This CDR3 contains 16 residues. With 1 base clipped from V and 1 base from J, the junction kept 6 bases outside the gene matches. The V gene's germline CDR1 is GEAIGNYY and CDR2 EKD. The CDR3 region is CACDTVGDKGTDKLIF. The CDR3 nucleotides are TGTGCCTGTGACACAGTGGGGGATAAAGGCACCGATAAACTCATCTTT.

This clone showed up just a few times. The rearrangement links TRDV2 to TRDJ3, with 12 nucleotides matching TRDD3. The germline gives CDR1 GEAIGNYY, CDR2 EKD. With V trimmed by 0 bases and J by 2 bases, 19 bases remained unmatched. This CDR3 comprises 24 residues. The CDR3 DNA reads TGTGCCTGTGACACCGTCGAACTGGGGGATACCGTTCTATCGAGCCCCTGGGACACCCGACAGATGTTTTTC. Translation gives CACDTVELGDTVLSSPWDTRQMFF.

This clone was seen a few times. This DNA translates differently at residue 11 from the TCRdb protein, which is that of a much larger clone; a read error is likely, and the protein shown is the DNA's own translation. V is TRDV2 and J is TRDJ3; D not certain. The CDR3 totals 13 residues. Germline assignment: CDR1 GEAIGNYY and CDR2 EKD. CDR3 sequence: CACDTWDTRQTFF. The CDR3 DNA sequence: TGTGCCTGTGACACCTGGGACACCCGACAGACGTTTTTC.

CDR3 DNA: TGTGCTCTTGGGGAATTAAGTTTTCCCGGTACTACGTCCTTGTACTGGGGGATACACCTCGGTAAACTCATCTTT. This codes for CALGELSFPGTTSLYWGIHLGKLIF. No call was made for the V gene; the J gene is TRDJ1; the table's D call, TRDD3, was not checked against the DNA. CDR3 length: 25 amino acids.

This clone was seen only a few times. TCRdb pairs this DNA with a much larger clone's protein that differs at residue 11, likely a read error; the protein shown was translated from the DNA. The V and J genes are TRDV2 and TRDJ1; D unclear. CDR1 and CDR2 (germline): GEAIGNYY, EKD. CDR3 length: 15 amino acids. The CDR3 DNA follows: TGTGCCTGTGACACCGTAGGGCTTCACACCGGTAAACTCATCTTT. Translating gives CACDTVGLHTGKLIF.

By sample fraction, this clone is medium-sized. This sample also contains other DNA sequences that code for the same CDR3. V usage is TRDV2 and J usage is TRDJ3; the match to TRDD3 covers 9 bases. Germline CDR1 is GEAIGNYY and CDR2 is EKD. The CDR3 covers 22 residues. The junction had 15 bases not matched to a gene; V was cut back by 1 base and J by 0 bases. The CDR3 here is CACDTLDTGGPLSSWDTRQMFF. CDR3 coding DNA: TGTGCCTGTGACACTCTAGATACTGGGGGACCGCTTAGCTCCTGGGACACCCGACAGATGTTTTTC.

This clone showed up just a few times. TCRdb's entry gives the protein of a much larger clone, which mismatches this DNA's translation at residue 11, likely from a read error; the protein reported here is translated from the DNA. The chain is built from TRDV2 and TRDJ3; 13 positions agree with TRDD3. With 0 bases clipped from V and 3 bases from J, the junction kept 4 bases outside the gene matches. The CDR3 is 19 amino acids. From germline, CDR1 is GEAIGNYY and CDR2 EKD. The CDR3 spells CACDTVLGDTFWDTRQMFF. In DNA, the CDR3 is TGTGCCTGTGACACCGTACTGGGGGATACGTTCTGGGACACCCGACAGATGTTTTTC.

As for this clone: Translating this DNA gives a protein that differs at residue 12 from the TCRdb one, which belongs to a much larger clone; a read error is likely, and the protein shown is this translation. This chain links TRDV2 with TRDJ1; 13 bases align to TRDD3. This CDR3 comprises 17 residues. The V and J ends lost 0 bases and 3 bases, in that order; junction bases with no gene match: 6. Per the germline V gene, CDR1 is GEAIGNYY and CDR2 is EKD. CDR3 residues: CACDTLLGDTDADKLIF. The CDR3 DNA is TGTGCCTGTGACACCCTACTGGGGGATACGGACGCCGATAAACTCATCTTT.

This clone appeared a few times. TCRdb's protein, taken from a much larger clone, differs from this DNA's translation at residue 10, likely owing to a read error; the protein displayed comes from the DNA. The chain joins TRDV2 to TRDJ1; TRDD3 agrees at 9 bases. This CDR3 is 19 amino acids long. Trimming removed 0 bases from V and 0 bases from J; junction bases left unmatched: 13. Germline values: CDR1 GEAIGNYY, CDR2 EKD. CDR3 amino acids: CACDTITGGSLSYTDKLIF. CDR3 bases: TGTGCCTGTGACACCATTACTGGGGGAAGTCTTTCCTACACCGATAAACTCATCTTT.

V is TRDV2 and J is TRDJ1, with 7 bases identical to TRDD3. Because TCRdb records no J gene, it was assigned here through a match of the DNA to germline. The CDR3 is 19 amino acids. Per the germline V gene, CDR1 is GEAIGNYY and CDR2 is EKD. After removal of 3 bases from V and 7 bases from J, the junction contained 25 bases not matched to a gene. The CDR3 DNA is TGTGCCTGTGACCCAGGACGGACTAAGCACAGGGGGGGATCCGGTAAACTCATCTTT. It translates to CACDPGRTKHRGGSGKLIF.

This clone was counted a few times. It is likely a read error: a sequence one base away is far more abundant. Other DNA sequences in the same sample also yield this CDR3. The gene calls are TRDV2 and TRDJ1, with TRDD3 matching 12 bases. CDR3 length: 19 residues. Germline V gives CDR1 GEAIGNYY, CDR2 EKD. In DNA form, the CDR3 reads TGTGCCTGTGACCTGGTTTCTGGGGGATACGCCTCGTACACCGATAAGCTCATCTTT. Its translation is CACDLVSGGYASYTDKLIF.

With respect to this clone: TCRdb's protein, taken from a much larger clone, differs from this DNA's translation at residue 5, likely owing to a read error; the protein displayed comes from the DNA. V usage is TRDV2 and J usage is TRDJ3; 13 bases fit TRDD3. This CDR3 has 19 residues. With V trimmed by 3 bases and J by 3 bases, 7 bases remained unmatched. CDR1 is GEAIGNYY, CDR2 EKD, per germline. Here the CDR3 DNA reads TGTGCCTGTGACCCCGTACTGGGGGATACGAACTGGGACACCCGACAGATGTTTTTC. Protein: CACDPVLGDTNWDTRQMFF.